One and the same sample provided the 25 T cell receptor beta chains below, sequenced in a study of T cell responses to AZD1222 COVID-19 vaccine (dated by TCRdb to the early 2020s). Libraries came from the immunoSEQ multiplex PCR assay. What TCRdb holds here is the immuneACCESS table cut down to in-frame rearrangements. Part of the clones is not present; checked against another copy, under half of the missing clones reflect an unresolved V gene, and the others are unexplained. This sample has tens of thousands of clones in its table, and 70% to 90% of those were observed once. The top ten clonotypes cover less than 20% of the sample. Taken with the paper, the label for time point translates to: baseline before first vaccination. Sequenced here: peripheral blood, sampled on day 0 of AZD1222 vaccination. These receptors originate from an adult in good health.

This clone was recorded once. The CDR3 spells CASSFPGQGRNQPQHF. CDR3 coding DNA: TGTGCCAGCAGTTTTCCGGGACAGGGGCGCAATCAGCCCCAGCATTTT. The rearrangement links TRBV6-2 or TRBV6-3 to TRBJ1-5; TRBD1 aligns across 10 bases. The J segment lost 2 bases and the V segment lost 4 bases, leaving 5 bases of the junction unmatched. In germline, CDR1 is MNHEY, CDR2 SVGEGT. The CDR3 length is 16 residues.

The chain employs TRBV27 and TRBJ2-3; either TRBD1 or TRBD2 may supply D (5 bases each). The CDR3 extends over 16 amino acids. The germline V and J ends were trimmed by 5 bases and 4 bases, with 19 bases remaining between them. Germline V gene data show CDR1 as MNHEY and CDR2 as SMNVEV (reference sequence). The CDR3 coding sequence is TGTGCCAGCAGTAGGACGGGACCGCAGGCAGCAGATACGCAGTATTTT. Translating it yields CASSRTGPQAADTQYF.

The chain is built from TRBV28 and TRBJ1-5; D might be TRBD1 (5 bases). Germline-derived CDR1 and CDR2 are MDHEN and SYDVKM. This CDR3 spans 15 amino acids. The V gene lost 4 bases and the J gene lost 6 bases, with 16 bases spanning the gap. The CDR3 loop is CASSSPMGVGQPQHF. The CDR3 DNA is TGTGCCAGCAGTTCCCCAATGGGGGTTGGTCAGCCCCAGCATTTT.

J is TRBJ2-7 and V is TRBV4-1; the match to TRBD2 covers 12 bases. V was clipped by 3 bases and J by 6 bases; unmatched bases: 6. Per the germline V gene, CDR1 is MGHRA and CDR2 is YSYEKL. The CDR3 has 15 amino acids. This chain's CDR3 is CASSHQPSGRVEQYF. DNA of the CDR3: TGCGCCAGCAGCCATCAGCCTAGCGGGAGGGTCGAGCAGTACTTC.

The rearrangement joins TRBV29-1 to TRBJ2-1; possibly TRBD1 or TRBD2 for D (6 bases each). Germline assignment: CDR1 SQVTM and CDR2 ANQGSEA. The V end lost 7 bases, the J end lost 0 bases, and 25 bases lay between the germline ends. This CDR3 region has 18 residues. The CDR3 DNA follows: TGCAGCGCGTCAAAAGGGGGTGCGGGACAAAGCTCCTACAATGAGCAGTTCTTC. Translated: CSASKGGAGQSSYNEQFF.

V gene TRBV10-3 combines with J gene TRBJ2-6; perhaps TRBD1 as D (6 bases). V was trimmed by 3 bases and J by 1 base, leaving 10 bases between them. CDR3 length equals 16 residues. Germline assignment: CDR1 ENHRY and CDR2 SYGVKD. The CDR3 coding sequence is TGTGCCATCAGTGACAGGGGAACGTCTGGGGCCAACGTCCTGACTTTC. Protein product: CAISDRGTSGANVLTF.

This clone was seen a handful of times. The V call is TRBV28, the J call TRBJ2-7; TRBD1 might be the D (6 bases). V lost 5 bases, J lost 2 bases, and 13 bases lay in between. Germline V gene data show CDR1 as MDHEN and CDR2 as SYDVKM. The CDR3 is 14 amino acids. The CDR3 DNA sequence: TGTGCCAGCAGTCTTATGGGGGCCGCCTACGAGCAGTACTTC. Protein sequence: CASSLMGAAYEQYF.

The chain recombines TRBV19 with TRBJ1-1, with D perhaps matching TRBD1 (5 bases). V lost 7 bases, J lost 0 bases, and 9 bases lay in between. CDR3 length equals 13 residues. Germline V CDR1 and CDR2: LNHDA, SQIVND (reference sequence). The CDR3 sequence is CASIEGLNTEAFF. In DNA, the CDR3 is TGTGCCAGTATCGAGGGACTGAACACTGAAGCTTTCTTT.

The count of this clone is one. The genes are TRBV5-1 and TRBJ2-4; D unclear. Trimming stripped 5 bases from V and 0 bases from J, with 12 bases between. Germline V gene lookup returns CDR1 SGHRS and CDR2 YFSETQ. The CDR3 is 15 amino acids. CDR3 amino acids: CASSSDTEAKNIQYF. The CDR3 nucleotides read TGCGCCAGCAGTTCCGACACCGAAGCCAAAAACATTCAGTACTTC.

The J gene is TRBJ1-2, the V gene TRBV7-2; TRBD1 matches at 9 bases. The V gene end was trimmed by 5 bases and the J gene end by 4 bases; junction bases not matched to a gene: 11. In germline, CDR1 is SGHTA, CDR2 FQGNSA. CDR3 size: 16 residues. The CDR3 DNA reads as TGTGCCAGCAGCCCCGGGGGGACAGGGAACGTCTATGGCTACACCTTC. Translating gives CASSPGGTGNVYGYTF. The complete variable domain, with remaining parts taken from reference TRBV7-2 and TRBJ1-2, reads GAGVSQSPSNKVTEKGKDVELRCDPISGHTALYWYRQSLGQGLEFLIYFQGNSAPDKSGLPSDRFSAERTGGSVSTLTIQRTQQEDSAVYLCASSPGGTGNVYGYTFGSGTRLTVV.

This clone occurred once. CDR3 coding DNA: TGTGCCAGCAGCTTAAGCGGGGGGGGATCTAACTATGGCTACACCTTC. Translating gives CASSLSGGGSNYGYTF. The V call is TRBV7-8, the J call TRBJ1-2, with D possibly being TRBD1 (5 bases). The germline V gene encodes CDR1 SGHVS and CDR2 FQNEAQ. With 2 bases removed from V and 0 bases from J, the gap between germline ends came to 13 bases. The CDR3 has 16 amino acids.

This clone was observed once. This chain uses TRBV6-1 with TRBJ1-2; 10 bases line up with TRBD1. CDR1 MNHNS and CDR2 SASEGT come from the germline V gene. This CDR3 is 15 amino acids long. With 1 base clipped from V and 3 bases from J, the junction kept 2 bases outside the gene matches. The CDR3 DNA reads TGTGCCAGCAGTGAAGGGACAGGGGGTTACTATGGCTACACCTTC. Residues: CASSEGTGGYYGYTF.

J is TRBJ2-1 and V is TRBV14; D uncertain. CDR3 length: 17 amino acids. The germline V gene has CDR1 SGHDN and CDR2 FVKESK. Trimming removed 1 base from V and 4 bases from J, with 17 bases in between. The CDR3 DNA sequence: TGTGCCAGCAGCCAAGTCGGCATGGGGATTACTTACAATGAGCAGTTCTTC. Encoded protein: CASSQVGMGITYNEQFF. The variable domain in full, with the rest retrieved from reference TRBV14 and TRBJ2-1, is EAGVTQFPSHSVIEKGQTVTLRCDPISGHDNLYWYRRVMGKEIKFLLHFVKESKQDESGMPNNRFLAERTGGTYSTLKVQPAELEDSGVYFCASSQVGMGITYNEQFFGPGTRLTVL.

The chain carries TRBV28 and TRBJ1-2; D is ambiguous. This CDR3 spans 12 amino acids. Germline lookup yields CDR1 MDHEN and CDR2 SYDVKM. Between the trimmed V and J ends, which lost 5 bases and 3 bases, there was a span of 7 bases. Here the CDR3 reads CASSVLDYGYTF. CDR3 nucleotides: TGTGCCAGCAGTGTTCTGGACTATGGCTACACCTTC.

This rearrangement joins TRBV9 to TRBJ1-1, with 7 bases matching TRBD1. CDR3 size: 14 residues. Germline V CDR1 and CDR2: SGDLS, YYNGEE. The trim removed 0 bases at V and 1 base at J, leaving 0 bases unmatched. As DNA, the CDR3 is TGTGCCAGCAGCGTAGGACAGGGGAACACTGAAGCTTTCTTT. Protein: CASSVGQGNTEAFF.

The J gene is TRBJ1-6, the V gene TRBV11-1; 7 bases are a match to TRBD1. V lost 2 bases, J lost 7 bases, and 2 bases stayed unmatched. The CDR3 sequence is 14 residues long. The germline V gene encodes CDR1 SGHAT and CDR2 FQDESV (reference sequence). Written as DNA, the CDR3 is TGTGCCAGCAGCTTACAGGGGGGAAATTCACCCCTCCACTTT. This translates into CASSLQGGNSPLHF. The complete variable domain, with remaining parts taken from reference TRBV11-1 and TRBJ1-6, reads EAEVAQSPRYKITEKSQAVAFWCDPISGHATLYWYRQILGQGPELLVQFQDESVVDDSQLPKDRFSAERLKGVDSTLKIQPAELGDSAMYLCASSLQGGNSPLHFGNGTRLTVT.

The chain's CDR3 is CASSGGTVQETQYF. The CDR3, as DNA: TGTGCCAGCAGCGGCGGGACAGTCCAAGAGACCCAGTACTTC. This chain uses TRBV7-2 with TRBJ2-5, with D perhaps matching TRBD1 (7 bases). The CDR3 totals 14 residues. Germline V gene data show CDR1 as SGHTA and CDR2 as FQGNSA. V was clipped by 5 bases and J by 1 base, with 11 bases between them.

CDR3 bases: TGTGCCAGCAGCCCCAGACTAGCGGGAGGCACCGGGGAGCTGTTTTTT. Its translation: CASSPRLAGGTGELFF. This sequence joins TRBV7-8 and TRBJ2-2, with 13 bases identical to TRBD2. The trim removed 5 bases at V and 4 bases at J, leaving 4 bases unmatched. CDR3 size: 16 residues. Germline lookup yields CDR1 SGHVS and CDR2 FQNEAQ.

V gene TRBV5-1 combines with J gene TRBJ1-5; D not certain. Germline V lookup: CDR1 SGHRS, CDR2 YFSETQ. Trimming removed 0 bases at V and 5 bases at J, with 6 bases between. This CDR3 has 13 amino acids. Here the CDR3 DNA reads TGCGCCAGCAGCTTGGGGGTAGATCAGCCCCAGCATTTT. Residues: CASSLGVDQPQHF.

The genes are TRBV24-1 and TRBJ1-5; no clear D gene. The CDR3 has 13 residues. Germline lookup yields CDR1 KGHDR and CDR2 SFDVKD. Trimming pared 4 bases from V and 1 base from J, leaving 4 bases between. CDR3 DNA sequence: TGTGCCACCAGTGACATAAGCAATCAGCCCCAGCATTTT. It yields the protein CATSDISNQPQHF.

CDR3 in amino acids: CASRGLRGDTQYF. In DNA form, the CDR3 reads TGTGCCAGCAGGGGACTGAGAGGAGATACGCAGTATTTT. The chain links TRBV12-3 or TRBV12-4 to TRBJ2-3; weak D call: TRBD2 (6 bases). The CDR3 spans 13 residues. Trimming removed 6 bases at V and 5 bases at J, with 12 bases between.

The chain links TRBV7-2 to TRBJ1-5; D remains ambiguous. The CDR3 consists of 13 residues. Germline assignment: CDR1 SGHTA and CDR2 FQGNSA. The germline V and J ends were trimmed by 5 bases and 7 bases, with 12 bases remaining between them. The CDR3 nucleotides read TGTGCCAGCAGCCGAATCGAGGGACAGCCCCAGCATTTT. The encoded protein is CASSRIEGQPQHF.

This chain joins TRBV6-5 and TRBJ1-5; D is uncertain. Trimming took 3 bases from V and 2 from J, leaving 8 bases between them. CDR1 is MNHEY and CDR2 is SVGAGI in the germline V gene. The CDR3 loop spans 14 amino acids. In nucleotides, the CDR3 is TGTGCCAGCAGTTATACGTCAGGCAATCAGCCCCAGCATTTT. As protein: CASSYTSGNQPQHF.

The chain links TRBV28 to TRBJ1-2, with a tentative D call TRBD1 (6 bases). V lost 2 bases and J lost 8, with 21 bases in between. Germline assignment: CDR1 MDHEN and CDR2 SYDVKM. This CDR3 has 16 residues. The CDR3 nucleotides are TGTGCCAGCAGTTTAGGCGGAAACGGACAGCTAAAGGGCTACACCTTC. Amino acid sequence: CASSLGGNGQLKGYTF.

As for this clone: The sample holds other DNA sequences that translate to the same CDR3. CDR3 coding DNA: TGCAGCGCCCCGACAGGGAACTATGGCTACACCTTC. Its translation: CSAPTGNYGYTF. V is TRBV29-1 and J is TRBJ1-2; 7 bases fit TRBD1. This CDR3 is 12 amino acids long. The ends lost 7 bases at V and 2 bases at J; junction bases unmatched: 4. The germline CDR1 and CDR2 sequences are SQVTM and ANQGSEA.